The 15 T cell receptor beta chains presented below share a single source sample, sequenced in a study of OX40 agonist ivuxolimab in advanced cancers. Clones were sequenced by immunoSEQ multiplex PCR, and TCRdb holds only the in-frame ones, with some missing. The sample shows some 86,000 clones, less than 95% of them seen only once. Sequences were derived from CD4+ or CD8+ T cells sorted from blood, sampled in a trial of the OX40 agonist ivuxolimab. These receptors originate from an adult with an advanced solid tumor such as melanoma, head and neck, liver or kidney cancer.

A note on this clone: The same CDR3 also results from other DNA sequences found in this sample. The V call is TRBV5-1, the J call TRBJ1-2; TRBD1 aligns across 10 bases. From germline, CDR1 is SGHRS and CDR2 YFSETQ. There are 14 residues in the CDR3. With 2 bases clipped from V and 4 bases from J, the junction kept 2 bases outside the gene matches. CDR3 bases: TGCGCCAGCAGCTTAGGGGACAGGGGCTATGGCTACACCTTC. Protein product: CASSLGDRGYGYTF.

The V and J genes are TRBV11-2 and TRBJ1-1; 7 bases map to TRBD1. Unmatched junction bases numbered 7, after V lost 5 bases and J lost 1 base. Germline CDR1 and CDR2: SGHAT and FQNNGV. CDR3 length equals 15 residues. The CDR3 DNA follows: TGTGCCAGCAGCCCACCGGACAGGAGGAACACTGAAGCTTTCTTT. Translated: CASSPPDRRNTEAFF.

J is TRBJ2-7 and V is TRBV6-6; D ambiguous. This CDR3 region has 12 residues. Germline lookup yields CDR1 MNHNY and CDR2 SVGAGI (reference sequence). Trimming pared 7 bases from V and 13 bases from J, leaving 20 bases between. Written as DNA, the CDR3 is TGTGCCAGCACCGAGACATCGGGCTTTTCCTACTTC. This sequence encodes CASTETSGFSYF.

The rearrangement links TRBV27 to TRBJ1-1, with a weak D call TRBD1 (6 bases). Germline CDR1 is MNHEY and CDR2 is SMNVEV (reference sequence). The CDR3 is made up of 13 amino acids. V dropped 4 bases and J dropped 3 bases, with 9 bases sitting between them. Written as DNA, the CDR3 is TGTGCCAGCAGTTACAGGGCGGACACTGAAGCTTTCTTT. Translated: CASSYRADTEAFF.

This chain connects TRBV2 to TRBJ1-1; D ambiguous. CDR1 and CDR2 from the germline V gene are SNHLY and FYNNEI. The CDR3 is 12 residues long. The V end was cut by 8 bases, the J end by 3 bases, with 10 bases between. The CDR3 DNA is TGTGCCAGCGCAGATTGGCACACTGAAGCTTTCTTT. Encoded protein: CASADWHTEAFF.

CDR3 sequence: CASAGTSWREQYF. The CDR3 DNA reads TGTGCCAGCGCCGGGACTAGCTGGCGCGAGCAGTACTTC. The genes are TRBV27 and TRBJ2-7, with 9 bases fitting TRBD2. The CDR3 totals 13 residues. V lost 8 bases to trimming and J lost 6 bases; unmatched junction nucleotides: 8. The V gene's germline CDR1 is MNHEY and CDR2 SMNVEV (reference sequence).

The V call is TRBV6-6, the J call TRBJ2-7; 7 bases are shared with TRBD1. The CDR3 is 15 amino acids. With V trimmed by 3 bases and J by 3 bases, 8 bases remained unmatched. Per germline, CDR1 MNHNY and CDR2 SVGAGI (reference sequence). The CDR3 DNA reads as TGTGCCAGCAGTTATGGGGCAGGGGGAGACTACGAGCAGTACTTC. Translating gives CASSYGAGGDYEQYF.

The chain has TRBV2 and TRBJ2-5, with no clear D. The CDR3 runs 12 residues. CDR1 is SNHLY and CDR2 is FYNNEI in the germline V gene. V was clipped by 4 bases and J by 5 bases, with 8 bases between them. The CDR3 sequence is CASSAYGETQYF. CDR3 nucleotides: TGTGCCAGCAGTGCTTATGGGGAGACCCAGTACTTC.

The rearrangement joins TRBV7-8 to TRBJ2-7; tentatively, D is TRBD1 or TRBD2 (6 bases each). The CDR3 has 15 amino acids. Trimming removed 1 base from V and 7 bases from J, with 17 bases in between. CDR1 SGHVS and CDR2 FQNEAQ come from the germline V gene. Here the CDR3 DNA reads TGTGCCAGCAGCTTAGGGGGGGCAGGGTCGAAAGAGCAGTACTTC. Translating gives CASSLGGAGSKEQYF.

This clone was recorded once. The CDR3 nucleotides read TGTGCCAGCAGTGAATCATGGGGGGTCAACCAGCCCCAGCATTTT. Encoded protein: CASSESWGVNQPQHF. This chain connects TRBV2 to TRBJ1-5, with a possible D match to TRBD1 (5 bases). Per the germline V gene, CDR1 is SNHLY and CDR2 is FYNNEI. The CDR3 has 15 residues. Trimming stripped 2 bases from V and 7 bases from J, with 15 bases between.

J is TRBJ1-5 and V is TRBV4-1; no firm D call. Germline loops: CDR1 MGHRA, CDR2 YSYEKL. The CDR3 is 13 residues long. Deletions cut 1 base from V and 5 bases from J, with 6 bases between. For the CDR3, the DNA is TGCGCCAGCAGCCAAGTCGGAGATCAGCCCCAGCATTTT. Protein product: CASSQVGDQPQHF.

V and J are TRBV27 and TRBJ2-5; 7 bases are a match to TRBD1. The end of the DNA is better explained by TRBJ2-7, so the J call may be wrong. CDR1 is MNHEY and CDR2 is SMNVEV in the germline V gene (reference sequence). The CDR3 is 14 amino acids. The CDR3 region has the DNA TGTGCCAGCAGTTTCGGGACAGCAACTTACGAGCAGTACTTC. This sequence encodes CASSFGTATYEQYF.

The chain uses TRBV5-6 and TRBJ2-7, with TRBD2 matching over 9 bases. CDR3 length equals 15 residues. V trimming: 0 bases; J trimming: 3 bases; junction bases outside the gene matches: 4. Germline values: CDR1 SGHDT, CDR2 YYEEEE. The CDR3 bases are TGTGCCAGCAGCTTGGGTACTAGCGGGTTCTACGAGCAGTACTTC. Its protein product is CASSLGTSGFYEQYF.

The chain employs TRBV15 and TRBJ2-3; tentative D call: TRBD2 (5 bases). V was pared by 1 base and J by 5 bases, with 7 bases between. CDR3 length equals 13 residues. CDR1 and CDR2 from the germline V gene are LNHNV and YYDKDF (reference sequence). CDR3 protein: CATSRAAGDTQYF. CDR3 DNA sequence: TGTGCCACCAGCAGAGCGGCGGGAGATACGCAGTATTTT.

The rearrangement uses TRBV19 and TRBJ2-1; no clear D. The CDR3 sequence is 14 residues long. Between the trimmed V and J ends, which lost 5 bases and 3 bases, there was a span of 11 bases. The germline V gene has CDR1 LNHDA and CDR2 SQIVND (reference sequence). CDR3 sequence: CASSPPLDYNEQFF. For the CDR3, the DNA is TGTGCCAGTAGTCCCCCGTTGGACTACAATGAGCAGTTCTTC.